This TCR beta chain was captured by sequencing in a study of beta chain features in type 1 diabetes (dated 2018 in TCRdb). Some background on the complete study: Mean age, gender distribution, total cell number and subset yield did not differ between patients and healthy donors. Regulatory and stem cell-like memory subsets were obtained from only 8 patients and roughly 8 healthy donors, while naive and central memory subsets were obtained from all 28 donors. The study compared the TCRB repertoires of sorted circulating CD4+ T cell subsets in recently diagnosed type 1 diabetes patients with those in matched healthy donors. Across all samples, approximately 98,000,000 sorted cells were examined, and cell number per subset correlated strongly with RNA yield. Overall study outcomes, separate from this receptor: Naive, central memory and regulatory TCRB repertoires appeared to be more alike among patients than among healthy donors. Because cDNA was sequenced instead of genomic DNA, highly expressing activated cells could be over-represented, though the groups showed no difference in activation or CD3 levels. Shorter templates might have been favored by PCR, but patient and control samples were amplified and corrected together, so both groups would have been affected equally by any skew. Fewer insertions and more nucleotide deletions at VDJ recombination sites were observed in patients with type 1 diabetes, implying thymic rearrangement abnormalities. Type 1 diabetes patients showed a moderate but significant shortening of TCRB CDR3 length in all four CD4+ subsets. Only small numbers of individuals were included in the HLA sub-analyses, which left unresolved whether HLA type had any influence on TCRB rearrangement.

From each donor, a single peripheral blood sample of approximately 110 mL on average was drawn into heparinised tubes. Using a panel that included CD45RO, CCR7, CD25, CD127, CD95 and CD27, naive, central memory, regulatory and stem cell-like memory CD4+ T cells were sorted on a BD FACSAria II. Purity was above 95% for every sorted population. PBMCs were isolated right away by Lymphoprep density gradient centrifugation and were stained directly, without culture. So that batch effects would be minimized, each experiment stained and sorted samples in pairs, pairing one healthy donor with one patient. All of the isolated RNA was reverse transcribed with the High Capacity cDNA Reverse Transcription Kit, so expressed TCRB transcripts were sequenced. Deep immunoSEQ sequencing was applied to naive, central memory and regulatory T cell samples, giving an average of around 3.8 million total reads per sample. Sorted cells were lysed in RLT buffer and RNA was extracted with DNase-treated RNeasy Micro or Mini kits, depending on cell number. To prevent cross-contamination, every cell subset was processed on its own, while patient and healthy donor samples were processed together. The immunoSEQ multiplex PCR was used to amplify TCRB sequences from cDNA, generating 87-bp fragments that spanned the CDR3 region. Sequencing of the amplicons was performed on the Illumina HiSeq platform. Concerning the study's data processing: Synthetic template baselines were used to correct PCR bias computationally, reads within Hamming distance 2 were collapsed, and singletons that could not be merged were discarded. Reads were aligned to IMGT to assign V, D and J genes, CDR3 length, and insertions or deletions at six rearrangement sites. Clonotype counts were normalized to sorted cell number within each subset before computing true diversity and Gini coefficients with the tcR R package. The overlap coefficient, calculated on TCRB nucleotide sequences, was used to quantify repertoire sharing. Drawn from immuneACCESS, this table holds only the in-frame rearrangements with V and J called that TCRdb kept. Clones are partly lost; checked studies trace under half to an unresolved V gene and leave the rest unexplained. The D gene and trimming were derived from the DNA, and the V and J assignments and clone size from that table. For this sample the table gives about 170,000 clones, of which 6.5% to 9.5% were detected only once. The top ten constitute about 1% of the sample.

Concerning this clone itself: Its binding antigen is unknown. Nothing much larger sits one base from this clone, and base qualities are not available.

The CDR3 sequence holds 17 residues, the cysteine and phenylalanine included. Just CDR3 DNA is preserved here, 51 bases in frame from base 1. CDR1 and CDR2 (LGHNA, YNFKEQ) derive from the germline V gene. Ends trimmed: V by 4 bases, J by 5 bases; bases unmatched to a gene: 12. The sequenced sample was central memory CD4+ T cells from blood. This chain is built from TRBV4-2 and TRBJ2-3; 10 junctional bases match TRBD2. The sequence derives from a woman aged 40 to 55 with type 1 diabetes. The DNA sequence is as follows: TGTGCCAGCAGCCCTAAGGGGAGCGGGGGGGCCGTAGATACGCAGTATTTT. Its protein product is CASSPKGSGGAVDTQYF.